The 26 T cell receptor beta chains below come from one sample, sequenced in a study of Graves' ophthalmopathy and Graves' hyperthyroidism. From RNA, the CDR3 regions of TCR beta chains were amplified and sequenced. HTBI primers were employed in first-round RT-PCR, then a second-round multiplex PCR followed. TCRdb re-derived calls from the multiplex PCR reads in MiXCR, one entry per CDR3 protein. The sample records 200,000 to 300,000 distinct CDR3 sequences, around 42% being singletons. Material for sequencing was peripheral blood. These receptors were obtained from an adult man with Graves' ophthalmopathy.

This clonotype has just a few counts. The gene calls are TRBV9 and TRBJ2-7; D is perhaps TRBD2 (6 bases). The germline gives CDR1 SGDLS, CDR2 YYNGEE. This CDR3 has 14 residues. Deletions cut 0 bases from V and 6 bases from J, with 13 bases between. The CDR3 spells CASSVGGLSGEQYF. CDR3 nucleotide sequence: TGTGCCAGCAGCGTAGGGGGACTTTCGGGCGAGCAGTACTTC.

The J gene is TRBJ2-7, the V gene TRBV12-3 or TRBV12-4, with a tentative D call TRBD1 (5 bases). The CDR3 length is 14 residues. The V end was cut by 3 bases, the J end by 5 bases, with 14 bases between. The DNA for the CDR3 is TGTGCCAGCAGTTTGGGTCAGGGTAGGGACGAGCAGTACTTC. Its protein is CASSLGQGRDEQYF.

The chain is built from TRBV10-3 and TRBJ1-1; D remains unclear. This CDR3 contains 15 residues. From germline, CDR1 is ENHRY and CDR2 SYGVKD. V was shortened by 4 bases and J by 1 base, with 13 bases between the two germline ends. CDR3 protein: CAISVTGAENTEAFF. The CDR3 DNA follows: TGTGCCATCAGTGTCACGGGAGCTGAGAACACTGAAGCTTTCTTT.

The chain employs TRBV7-2 and TRBJ2-7; TRBD1 matches 10 bases. CDR1 and CDR2 (germline): SGHTA, FQGNSA. The junction had 14 bases not matched to a gene; V was cut back by 4 bases and J by 2 bases. The CDR3 extends over 18 amino acids. CDR3 protein: CASSSTSGTGAEPYEQYF. The DNA of the CDR3 is TGTGCCAGCAGCTCTACTTCGGGGACAGGGGCAGAGCCCTACGAGCAGTACTTC. Full variable domain (missing parts from reference TRBV7-2 and TRBJ2-7): GAGVSQSPSNKVTEKGKDVELRCDPISGHTALYWYRQSLGQGLEFLIYFQGNSAPDKSGLPSDRFSAERTGGSVSTLTIQRTQQEDSAVYLCASSSTSGTGAEPYEQYFGPGTRLTVT.

Here the CDR3 reads CASSVETSSGNTIYF. CDR3 sequence (DNA): TGTGCCAGCAGTGTAGAGACAAGCTCTGGAAACACCATATATTTT. The chain is built from TRBV2 and TRBJ1-3; no firm D call. The CDR3 totals 15 residues. The germline CDR1 and CDR2 sequences are SNHLY and FYNNEI. V lost 4 bases and J lost 0, with 10 bases in between.

V usage is TRBV28 and J usage is TRBJ2-5; TRBD2 matches at 7 bases. The J call is in doubt because the DNA end fits TRBJ2-7 better. This CDR3 region has 16 residues. From germline, CDR1 is MDHEN and CDR2 SYDVKM. CDR3 nucleotide sequence: TGTGCCAGCAGTATTGATCGGGGGGTGAGCTCCTACGAGCAGTACTTC. This sequence encodes CASSIDRGVSSYEQYF.

A few counts support this clonotype. The J gene is TRBJ2-7, the V gene TRBV12-3 or TRBV12-4, with D possibly TRBD2 on 5 matching bases. With 3 bases removed from V and 9 bases from J, the gap between germline ends came to 9 bases. This CDR3 has 11 residues. CDR3 in amino acids: CASSLGVAQYF. CDR3 coding DNA: TGTGCCAGCAGTTTGGGAGTGGCGCAGTACTTC.

This clonotype occurred a few times. The gene calls are TRBV6-6 and TRBJ2-7; 7 bases map to TRBD2. This CDR3 region has 13 residues. CDR1 is MNHNY, CDR2 SVGAGI, per germline (reference sequence). The J segment lost 7 bases and the V segment lost 6 bases, leaving 9 bases of the junction unmatched. CDR3 coding DNA: TGTGCCAGCAGAATTCGGCGGGAGAGTGAGCAGTACTTC. Its protein product is CASRIRRESEQYF.

The CDR3 spells CASSSRAGLGYNEQFF. The CDR3 DNA follows: TGTGCCAGCAGCTCCCGAGCGGGGTTGGGATACAATGAGCAGTTCTTC. V usage is TRBV7-3 and J usage is TRBJ2-1; TRBD2 matches 7 bases. V was pared by 4 bases and J by 4 bases, with 10 bases of the junction left unmatched. This CDR3 comprises 16 residues. The germline V gene has CDR1 SGHTA and CDR2 FQGTGA.

This chain joins TRBV20-1 and TRBJ1-6; 8 bases agree with TRBD1. The CDR3 contains 16 residues. Germline loops: CDR1 DFQATT, CDR2 SNEGSKA (reference sequence). J lost 2 bases, V lost 0 bases, and 3 bases had no gene match. CDR3 in amino acids: CSARDQGAPYNSPLHF. The DNA for the CDR3 is TGCAGTGCTAGAGATCAGGGGGCTCCCTATAATTCACCCCTCCACTTT.

This clonotype appeared a few times. In nucleotides, the CDR3 is TGTGCCAGCAGTCCAGGGACAGGGGGTGACGGCTACACCTTC. Translated: CASSPGTGGDGYTF. This chain links TRBV2 with TRBJ1-2, with 11 bases matching TRBD1. The germline gives CDR1 SNHLY, CDR2 FYNNEI. There are 14 residues in the CDR3. With 5 bases clipped from V and 8 bases from J, the junction kept 7 bases outside the gene matches.

This clonotype was seen a few times. J is TRBJ1-2 and V is TRBV19, with 9 bases aligning to TRBD1. The CDR3 contains 13 residues. Looked up from germline, CDR1 is LNHDA and CDR2 is SQIVND (reference sequence). V dropped 4 bases and J dropped 8; count of bases not matched to a gene: 5. CDR3 sequence (DNA): TGTGCCAGTAGTAGGGACAGGGTAAGCGGCTACACCTTC. Translating it yields CASSRDRVSGYTF.

The chain combines TRBV27 with TRBJ1-1; no firm D call. Trimming stripped 5 bases from V and 0 bases from J, with 13 bases between. Per germline, CDR1 MNHEY and CDR2 SMNVEV (reference sequence). The CDR3 loop spans 15 amino acids. The CDR3 DNA reads as TGTGCCAGCAGTGCCTCCAGCGCATTGAACACTGAAGCTTTCTTT. Translated, it gives CASSASSALNTEAFF.

This clonotype has more than one count but fewer than ten. The V call is TRBV7-9, the J call TRBJ2-2; the match to TRBD2 covers 16 bases. In germline, CDR1 is SEHNR, CDR2 FQNEAQ (reference sequence). The CDR3 covers 19 residues. The V and J ends lost 5 bases and 5 bases, in that order; junction bases with no gene match: 11. The DNA for the CDR3 is TGTGCCAGCAGCGGAAGTGGGACTAGCGGGAGGGCCGTGACCGGGGAGCTGTTTTTT. As protein: CASSGSGTSGRAVTGELFF.

On this clonotype itself: The junction shows a germline mismatch at one end, possibly a read error. The J gene is TRBJ1-2, the V gene TRBV10-3, with D perhaps TRBD1 (6 bases). Germline V gives CDR1 ENHRY, CDR2 SYGVKD. This CDR3 is built from 15 residues. This CDR3 reads CASSSLDRPKKGYTF. Here the CDR3 DNA reads TGTGCCAGCAGTTCCTTAGACAGGCCCAAAAAGGGCTACACCTTC.

The chain has TRBV20-1 and TRBJ2-7; 9 nucleotides match TRBD2. The germline gives CDR1 DFQATT, CDR2 SNEGSKA (reference sequence). V gave up 7 bases and J gave up 5 bases; unmatched junction bases: 12. The CDR3 is 14 residues long. The CDR3 here is CSVLPGTSNDEQYF. CDR3 sequence (DNA): TGCAGTGTTCTGCCCGGGACTAGCAACGACGAGCAGTACTTC.

The rearrangement joins TRBV7-9 to TRBJ2-7; D gene unclear. Per germline, CDR1 SEHNR and CDR2 FQNEAQ (reference sequence). V was shortened by 2 bases and J by 2 bases, with 10 bases between the two germline ends. The CDR3 covers 14 residues. This chain's CDR3 is CASSLLYSTYEQYF. The CDR3 DNA reads as TGTGCCAGCAGCTTATTGTACAGCACCTACGAGCAGTACTTC.

This chain joins TRBV28 and TRBJ1-2; the D is unclear. Trimming pared 6 bases from V and 4 bases from J, leaving 12 bases between. Germline V gene lookup returns CDR1 MDHEN and CDR2 SYDVKM. CDR3 length: 13 amino acids. Here the CDR3 reads CASRKSTFYGYTF. The CDR3 DNA reads TGTGCCAGCAGAAAGTCCACATTCTATGGCTACACCTTC.

The chain employs TRBV9 and TRBJ1-5, with 8 positions matching TRBD1. J gave up 7 bases and V 0 bases, and 6 bases lay outside the gene matches. This CDR3 has 15 residues. Looked up from germline, CDR1 is SGDLS and CDR2 is YYNGEE. The CDR3 coding sequence is TGTGCCAGCAGCGTAGGCTCAGGGGGCGAACAGCCCCAGCATTTT. Amino acids: CASSVGSGGEQPQHF.

This clonotype was seen a handful of times. The rearrangement joins TRBV2 to TRBJ2-7; D is perhaps TRBD2 (5 bases). Germline V CDR1 and CDR2: SNHLY, FYNNEI. The CDR3 covers 14 residues. V lost 4 bases and J 3 bases, leaving 13 bases between the germline ends. The CDR3 here is CASSVRGTSYEQYF. The CDR3 coding sequence is TGTGCCAGCAGTGTACGGGGTACCAGCTACGAGCAGTACTTC.

This clonotype occurred once. The CDR3 sequence: CASSSVQNTEAFF. CDR3 DNA sequence: TGTGCCAGCAGCTCAGTGCAGAACACTGAAGCTTTCTTT. The chain couples TRBV7-2 to TRBJ1-1; D is uncertain. Germline V gene sequence: CDR1 SGHTA, CDR2 FQGNSA. CDR3 length equals 13 residues. V lost 4 bases and J lost 1, with 7 bases in between.

This chain joins TRBV11-2 and TRBJ1-2; 7 bases align to TRBD1. V was clipped by 0 bases and J by 8 bases; unmatched bases: 9. The germline gives CDR1 SGHAT, CDR2 FQNNGV. The CDR3 is made up of 15 amino acids. As DNA, the CDR3 is TGTGCCAGCAGCTTAGATCCGTCGAGGGGGCAAGGCTACACCTTC. It specifies CASSLDPSRGQGYTF. Using reference TRBV11-2 and TRBJ1-2 for the parts outside the CDR3, the full variable domain is EAGVAQSPRYKIIEKRQSVAFWCNPISGHATLYWYQQILGQGPKLLIQFQNNGVVDDSQLPKDRFSAERLKGVDSTLKIQPAKLEDSAVYLCASSLDPSRGQGYTFGSGTRLTVV.

This chain joins TRBV7-2 and TRBJ2-3, with TRBD1 matching 9 bases. In germline, CDR1 is SGHTA, CDR2 FQGNSA. CDR3 length equals 16 residues. With 5 bases clipped from V and 6 bases from J, the junction kept 12 bases outside the gene matches. The chain's CDR3 is CASSSSRWTGVDTQYF. CDR3 sequence (DNA): TGTGCCAGCAGCAGTAGTAGGTGGACAGGGGTGGATACGCAGTATTTT.

The chain employs TRBV3-1 and TRBJ2-5; unclear D gene. Trimming stripped 7 bases from V and 1 base from J, with 10 bases between. This CDR3 region has 13 residues. The V gene's germline CDR1 is LGHDT and CDR2 YNNKEL (reference sequence). CDR3 DNA: TGTGCCAGCAAAGGGCACCTCCAAGAGACCCAGTACTTC. Its translation: CASKGHLQETQYF.

This clonotype was seen ten or more times. This chain links TRBV18 with TRBJ1-4, with no clear D. V was shortened by 5 bases and J by 7 bases, with 11 bases between the two germline ends. The length of the CDR3 is 13 residues. Germline CDR1 reads KGHSH; CDR2 reads LQKENI. The CDR3 nucleotides read TGTGCCAGCTCAGCGAGGGAACTTGAAAAACTGTTTTTT. Residues: CASSARELEKLFF.

This clonotype was seen a handful of times. V is TRBV20-1 and J is TRBJ2-2; D is undetermined. The germline V gene has CDR1 DFQATT and CDR2 SNEGSKA (reference sequence). Trimming removed 5 bases from V and 0 bases from J, with 4 bases in between. This CDR3 spans 12 amino acids. The CDR3 bases are TGCAGTGCTGTAACGAACACCGGGGAGCTGTTTTTT. Amino acid sequence: CSAVTNTGELFF.